These T cell receptor beta chains were read from a single sample in a study of T cell repertoires in cytomegalovirus infection. TCRdb re-derived calls from the reads in MiXCR, one entry per CDR3 protein. In the table there are approximately 150,000 distinct CDR3 sequences, under 8.5% of which are singletons. The sample taken for sequencing was PBMCs. The receptors derive from a human donor in good health (CMV status not recorded). Some clones in this sample may be carry-over from other donors' samples. Each CDR3 is given without its conserved first and last residue. Only some rows state a clone size, as once, few, many or a class for expanded clones.

CDR3 protein: SARDYRTGSSETQY
clone size: few
V gene: TRBV20-1

CDR3 protein: ASSYSIGQEDSYNSPLH
clone size: .
V gene: TRBV6-5

CDR3 protein: ASSIPPDRGRVAF
clone size: many
V gene: TRBV28

CDR3 protein: ASSQEPGQGPDTQY
clone size: many
V gene: TRBV4-1

CDR3 protein: ASSSSGTSLRNEQY
clone size: many
V gene: TRBV7-8

CDR3 protein: ASSQTTSATQY
clone size: many
V gene: TRBV7-2

CDR3 protein: ASKGQGAKETQY
clone size: many
V gene: TRBV5-1

CDR3 protein: ASRYTGTIRNTEAF
clone size: .
V gene: TRBV12-3/TRBV12-4

CDR3 protein: ASSRDGETQY
clone size: many
V gene: TRBV2

CDR3 protein: ASTWSTTGEKLF
clone size: few
V gene: TRBV19

CDR3 protein: ASSRRRENQPQH
clone size: many
V gene: TRBV7-3

CDR3 protein: ASTPGSGNQPQH
clone size: many
V gene: TRBV7-2

CDR3 protein: ASSGGTSGGPSSSYNEQF
clone size: many
V gene: TRBV7-9

CDR3 protein: ASSPFGRPNTEAF
clone size: many
V gene: TRBV11-2

CDR3 protein: ASRPLDREGYEQY
clone size: many
V gene: TRBV6-2/TRBV6-3

CDR3 protein: ASRKGGAHNEQF
clone size: .
V gene: TRBV6-5

CDR3 protein: ASSIRRDQPQH
clone size: .
V gene: TRBV19

CDR3 protein: SVGQANYGYT
clone size: many
V gene: TRBV29-1

CDR3 protein: ASSLLTSGTGELF
clone size: many
V gene: TRBV7-2

CDR3 protein: ASSSFWEGGHYEQY
clone size: many
V gene: TRBV28

CDR3 protein: ASSLLGVETQY
clone size: .
V gene: TRBV7-8

CDR3 protein: SARGTGSYNEQF
clone size: many
V gene: TRBV20-1

CDR3 protein: SVEGQGAPYEQY
clone size: many
V gene: TRBV29-1

CDR3 protein: SVGLAGGETQY
clone size: few
V gene: TRBV29-1

CDR3 protein: ASSWELGASYEQY
clone size: .
V gene: TRBV5-1

CDR3 protein: SARATDRFNTEAF
clone size: many
V gene: TRBV20-1

CDR3 protein: ASSREVSSYEQY
clone size: few
V gene: TRBV5-4

CDR3 protein: ASTNMPGQGYEQY
clone size: many
V gene: TRBV7-2

CDR3 protein: ASSRAPGRSSYEQY
clone size: many
V gene: TRBV5-6

CDR3 protein: ASRGQGGSSYEQY
clone size: many
V gene: TRBV28

CDR3 protein: ASSPSERVSEQF
clone size: many
V gene: TRBV28

CDR3 protein: ASSESGGPTDTQY
clone size: .
V gene: TRBV25-1

CDR3 protein: ASSGRARGYGYT
clone size: many
V gene: TRBV7-8

CDR3 protein: ASSTSPRGYT
clone size: few
V gene: TRBV2

CDR3 protein: ASSLVSMASGGIENNEQF
clone size: .
V gene: TRBV11-2

CDR3 protein: ASSQAAAKLF
clone size: few
V gene: TRBV14

CDR3 protein: ASSLAEDRSMSGNTIY
clone size: many
V gene: TRBV5-4

CDR3 protein: SASATGETQY
clone size: many
V gene: TRBV20-1

CDR3 protein: ASSPDRRYNEQF
clone size: few
V gene: TRBV2

CDR3 protein: SGDGYSQETQY
clone size: many
V gene: TRBV29-1

CDR3 protein: ASSYPGGGGNQPQH
clone size: .
V gene: TRBV6-2/TRBV6-3

CDR3 protein: ASSLRRDEQF
clone size: many
V gene: TRBV5-4

CDR3 protein: ASSPGAPGNQPQH
clone size: many
V gene: TRBV6-2/TRBV6-3

CDR3 protein: ASSFDRNNEQF
clone size: many
V gene: TRBV11-2